Listed below are T cell receptor beta chains from one sample, sequenced in a study of T-cell memory formation after mild COVID-19. A single record per CDR3 protein comes from TCRdb applying MiXCR to the 5' RACE reads. The table records 250,000 to 300,000 distinct CDR3 sequences, around a sixth of them present only once. Sequences were obtained from PBMCs or a T cell subset sorted from them (not recorded which). The receptors derive from a man aged 18 to 35 who had mild COVID-19 (a few samples of this study predate the infection). Cell type and time point are not known. Each CDR3 is given with its conserved first and last residue. The order of the fields is J gene, clone size, V gene, D gene, CDR3 DNA, CDR3 protein. D genes are given only for firm matches. Size is stated for part of the rows, as once, few or many counts, or as a class when the clone is expanded.

TRBJ1-3,few,TRBV21-1,.,TGTGCCAGCCAAAACCCGGCACAGATGGACTCTGGAAACACCATATATTTT,CASQNPAQMDSGNTIYF
TRBJ2-7,once,TRBV5-1,TRBD2,TGCGCCAGCGGGCCCCAAGCCGGGGGGGCGAGAGAGCAGTACTTC,CASGPQAGGAREQYF
TRBJ2-1,few,TRBV2,.,TGTGCCACCGAAGCCTCTGCGGCCTACAATGAGCAGTTCTTC,CATEASAAYNEQFF
TRBJ2-5,many,TRBV27,.,TGTGCCAGCAGTTTAAGGCTGCAAGAGACCCAGTACTTC,CASSLRLQETQYF
TRBJ2-4,many,TRBV18,TRBD2,TGTGCCAGCTCACCCACTAGCGGGGCTCTAGCCAAAAACATTCAGTACTTC,CASSPTSGALAKNIQYF
TRBJ2-3,few,TRBV6-1,.,TGTGCCAGCAGTGAAACGGCAGGGCCGATCACAGATACGCAGTATTTT,CASSETAGPITDTQYF
TRBJ2-7,few,TRBV25-1,.,TGTGCCAGCAGTGAGACAGACAGCTCCTACGAGCAGTACTTC,CASSETDSSYEQYF
TRBJ2-7,few,TRBV6-5,TRBD1,TGTGCCAGCAGACCTCGGGGCCCCGGGACAGGGTTTTACGAGCAGTACTTC,CASRPRGPGTGFYEQYF
TRBJ1-2,.,TRBV7-9,TRBD1,TGTGCCAGCAGCTTAGCGCCTGGACAGGGCATTATCTACACCTTC,CASSLAPGQGIIYTF
TRBJ1-6,.,TRBV12-3/TRBV12-4,.,TGTGCCAGCAGTTCCAGCGGGGTACTTAGTTCACCCCTCCACTTT,CASSSSGVLSSPLHF
TRBJ2-1,.,TRBV20-1,TRBD2,TGCAGTGCCGGTAGCGGGGCTTTCGATGAGCAGTTCTTC,CSAGSGAFDEQFF
TRBJ2-1,.,TRBV2,.,TGTGCCAGCAGTGATTTGGGACGGAACAATGAGCAGTTCTTC,CASSDLGRNNEQFF
TRBJ2-1,few,TRBV18,.,TGTGCCAGCTCACCCCCAACGATCGTGGATGAGCAGTTCTTC,CASSPPTIVDEQFF
TRBJ2-5,.,TRBV20-1,.,TGCAGTGCTCCCAGGACAGAAGAGACCCAGTACTTC,CSAPRTEETQYF
TRBJ2-7,.,TRBV20-1,TRBD1,TGCAGTGCTTTGGACAGGGCGTCCTACGAGCAGTACTTC,CSALDRASYEQYF
TRBJ1-1,.,TRBV4-3,.,TGCGCCAGCAGCCAAGATCACCGGGGATACACTGAAGCTTTCTTT,CASSQDHRGYTEAFF
TRBJ1-2,.,TRBV20-1,.,TGCAGTGCTCATGCACCCAAGGCGGATAGGGGCTACACCTTC,CSAHAPKADRGYTF
TRBJ2-7,.,TRBV5-8,TRBD1,TGTGCCATCAGTCTTGACAGGGGTCTTATCTACGAGCAGTACTTC,CAISLDRGLIYEQYF
TRBJ2-3,few,TRBV10-2,.,TGCGCCAGCAGTGGGCCCTTGGGGGCAGACACAGATACGCAGTATTTT,CASSGPLGADTDTQYF
TRBJ2-6,.,TRBV27,.,TGTGCCAGCAGTTTAGGGGCGGCGGACGTCCTGACTTTC,CASSLGAADVLTF
TRBJ1-5,few,TRBV7-2,.,TGTGCCAGCAGCTCTGGGATCCATCAGCCCCAGCATTTT,CASSSGIHQPQHF
TRBJ1-1,few,TRBV5-3,TRBD1,TGTGCCAGAAGCTTGGCAGGGGGCTGGCCCACTGAAGCTTTCTTT,CARSLAGGWPTEAFF
TRBJ2-1,many,TRBV5-1,.,TGCGCCAGCAGCTTGATGGGGGGGCCCGTTGAGCAGTTCTTC,CASSLMGGPVEQFF
TRBJ2-7,few,TRBV12-3/TRBV12-4,TRBD1,TGTGCCAGCAAGTCCAGGGGGACGGACGAGCAGTACTTC,CASKSRGTDEQYF
TRBJ2-6,few,TRBV19,.,TGTGCCAGTACGGGCGCGACCTCTGGGGCCAACGTCCTGACTTTC,CASTGATSGANVLTF
TRBJ2-3,many,TRBV4-1,.,TGCGCCAGCAGCCAAGTGGGGGGCGAGGCAGATACGCAGTATTTT,CASSQVGGEADTQYF
TRBJ2-3,many,TRBV7-9,.,TGTGCCAGCAGCTTACGCGGCGGCACAGATACGCAGTATTTT,CASSLRGGTDTQYF
TRBJ1-1,few,TRBV5-4,.,TGTGCCAGCACCGAGCAGGCGAACACTGAAGCTTTCTTT,CASTEQANTEAFF
TRBJ2-1,few,TRBV7-3,.,TGTGCCAGCAGCTTAATGGGAGCTACCAATGAGCAGTTCTTC,CASSLMGATNEQFF
TRBJ1-4,few,TRBV19,.,TGTGCCAGTGGGCCCGGGACTGGAAGTGAAAAACTGTTTTTT,CASGPGTGSEKLFF
TRBJ2-1,few,TRBV29-1,.,TGCAGCGTTTGTCTACCCAGCTCCTACAATGAGCAGTTCTTC,CSVCLPSSYNEQFF